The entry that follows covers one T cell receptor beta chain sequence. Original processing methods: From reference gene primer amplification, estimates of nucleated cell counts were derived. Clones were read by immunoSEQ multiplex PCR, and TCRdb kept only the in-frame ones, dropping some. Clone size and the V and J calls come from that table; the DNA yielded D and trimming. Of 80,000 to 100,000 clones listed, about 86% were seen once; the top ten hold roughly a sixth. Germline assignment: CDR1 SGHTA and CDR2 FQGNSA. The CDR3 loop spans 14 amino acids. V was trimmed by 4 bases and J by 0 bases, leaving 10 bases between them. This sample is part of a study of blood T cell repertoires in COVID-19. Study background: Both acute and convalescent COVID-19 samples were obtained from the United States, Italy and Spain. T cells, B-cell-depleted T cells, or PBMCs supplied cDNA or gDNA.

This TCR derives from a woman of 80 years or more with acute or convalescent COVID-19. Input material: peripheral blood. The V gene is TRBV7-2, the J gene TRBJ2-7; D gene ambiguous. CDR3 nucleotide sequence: TGTGCCAGCAGCTCCCAGGTGAGCTCCTACGAGCAGTACTTC. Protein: CASSSQVSSYEQYF.